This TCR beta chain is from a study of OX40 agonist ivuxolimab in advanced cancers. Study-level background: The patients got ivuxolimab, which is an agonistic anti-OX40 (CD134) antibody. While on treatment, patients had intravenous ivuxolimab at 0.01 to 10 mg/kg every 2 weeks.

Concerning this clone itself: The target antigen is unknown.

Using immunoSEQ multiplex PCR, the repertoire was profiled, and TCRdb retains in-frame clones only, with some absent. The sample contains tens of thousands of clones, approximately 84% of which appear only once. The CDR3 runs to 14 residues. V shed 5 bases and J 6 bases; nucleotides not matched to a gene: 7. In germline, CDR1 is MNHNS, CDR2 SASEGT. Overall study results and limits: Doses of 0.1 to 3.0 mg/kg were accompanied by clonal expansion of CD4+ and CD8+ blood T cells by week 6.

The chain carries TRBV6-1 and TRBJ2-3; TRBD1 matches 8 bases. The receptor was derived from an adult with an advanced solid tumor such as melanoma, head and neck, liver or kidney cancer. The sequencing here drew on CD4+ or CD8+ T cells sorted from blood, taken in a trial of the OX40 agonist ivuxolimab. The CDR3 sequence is CASSRRTGTDTQYF. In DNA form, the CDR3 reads TGTGCCAGCAGTCGTCGGACAGGGACCGATACGCAGTATTTT.